Below, 28 T cell receptor beta chains from the same sample are listed, as sequenced in a study of T-cell memory formation after mild COVID-19. TCRdb fed the 5' RACE reads into MiXCR, producing one record per CDR3 protein. This table holds 45,000 to 65,000 distinct CDR3 sequences, over 8.5% found once. Material: PBMCs or a T cell subset sorted from them (not recorded which). The source is an adult woman who had mild COVID-19 (a few samples of this study predate the infection). Cell type and time point are not known.

The V call is TRBV12-3 or TRBV12-4, the J call TRBJ2-1; D may be TRBD2 (7 bases). Trimming shortened V by 1 base and J by 2 bases, and 9 bases separated the two germline ends. This CDR3 is built from 15 residues. The CDR3 here is CASSLGGGPYNEQFF. CDR3 nucleotide sequence: TGTGCCAGCAGTTTAGGGGGGGGGCCCTACAATGAGCAGTTCTTC.

The chain carries TRBV29-1 and TRBJ1-2; D remains unclear. Germline V gene lookup returns CDR1 SQVTM and CDR2 ANQGSEA. The CDR3 loop spans 11 amino acids. V dropped 2 bases and J dropped 4 bases, with 5 bases sitting between them. The CDR3 region is CSVELGYGYTF. The CDR3 DNA sequence: TGCAGCGTTGAACTAGGCTATGGCTACACCTTC.

The V call is TRBV12-3 or TRBV12-4, the J call TRBJ2-3; D not certain. Trimming stripped 2 bases from V and 4 bases from J, with 7 bases between. This CDR3 is built from 13 residues. CDR3 DNA: TGTGCCAGCAGTTTATTCGGCGCAGATACGCAGTATTTT. Translated: CASSLFGADTQYF.

This clonotype occurred many times. V and J are TRBV11-3 and TRBJ2-7; D is unresolved. CDR3 length equals 13 residues. Germline CDR1 is SGHNT and CDR2 is YENEEA. Trimming shortened V by 10 bases and J by 9 bases, and 22 bases separated the two germline ends. CDR3 in DNA: TGTGCCACCTCTTCCGGGCCTCTCGTTAGGCAGTACTTC. As protein: CATSSGPLVRQYF. Combining the CDR3 with reference TRBV11-3 and TRBJ2-7 gives the whole variable domain EAGVVQSPRYKIIEKKQPVAFWCNPISGHNTLYWYLQNLGQGPELLIRYENEEAVDDSQLPKDRFSAERLKGVDSTLKIQPAELGDSAVYLCATSSGPLVRQYFGPGTRLTVT.

This clonotype is categorized as large. The J gene is TRBJ1-2, the V gene TRBV12-3 or TRBV12-4, with D possibly matching TRBD1 (6 bases). This CDR3 spans 15 amino acids. V gave up 6 bases and J gave up 4 bases, with 18 bases separating them. This chain's CDR3 is CASSSDRKPSYGYTF. In DNA form, the CDR3 reads TGTGCCAGCAGCTCCGACAGGAAACCCTCCTATGGCTACACCTTC.

This clonotype was picked up many times. CDR3 bases: TGTGCCAGCAGCTCCGGGACTAGCACAGATACGCAGTATTTT. It specifies CASSSGTSTDTQYF. The chain uses TRBV7-9 and TRBJ2-3; a possible D gene is TRBD2 (6 bases). The CDR3 has 14 amino acids. Trimming took 4 bases from V and 0 from J, leaving 8 bases between them. Germline loops: CDR1 SEHNR, CDR2 FQNEAQ (reference sequence).

This clonotype was observed a handful of times. The J gene is TRBJ2-5, the V gene TRBV7-6; 10 nucleotides align to TRBD2. V gave up 1 base and J gave up 5 bases; unmatched junction bases: 7. CDR1 and CDR2 from the germline V gene are SGHVS and FNYEAQ. CDR3 length equals 16 residues. The CDR3 is CASSLVPAGGSETQYF. The CDR3 DNA reads as TGTGCCAGCAGCTTAGTCCCAGCGGGGGGGTCGGAGACCCAGTACTTC.

The chain recombines TRBV13 with TRBJ1-1, with no clear D. CDR3 length: 15 amino acids. V lost 1 base, J lost 4 bases, and 13 bases lay in between. Per germline, CDR1 PRHDT and CDR2 FYEKMQ (reference sequence). The CDR3 DNA follows: TGTGCCAGCAGCTTAGCGGGGTTCGGTTCCACTGAAGCTTTCTTT. Protein product: CASSLAGFGSTEAFF.

The rearrangement joins TRBV20-1 to TRBJ2-5; 8 bases are shared with TRBD2. V was pared by 0 bases and J by 5 bases, with 17 bases of the junction left unmatched. The CDR3 has 18 amino acids. Germline lookup yields CDR1 DFQATT and CDR2 SNEGSKA (reference sequence). In DNA, the CDR3 is TGCAGTGCTAGAGATCCGACGAGCGGGAGATGGGTAGGGGAGACCCAGTACTTC. It encodes CSARDPTSGRWVGETQYF.

This clonotype was detected ten times or more. This chain links TRBV4-1 with TRBJ2-5, with 9 nucleotides matching TRBD1. V lost 0 bases, J lost 2 bases, and 4 bases stayed unmatched. Germline V gives CDR1 MGHRA, CDR2 YSYEKL. The CDR3 loop spans 16 amino acids. CDR3 amino acids: CASSQEQTGGQETQYF. The CDR3 coding sequence is TGCGCCAGCAGCCAAGAACAGACAGGGGGTCAAGAGACCCAGTACTTC.

This clonotype is categorized as medium-sized. The chain has TRBV12-3 or TRBV12-4 and TRBJ2-5, with a weak D call TRBD1 (5 bases). There are 13 residues in the CDR3. Trimming pared 5 bases from V and 1 base from J, leaving 8 bases between. CDR3 residues: CASSPGSQETQYF. The CDR3 DNA sequence: TGTGCCAGCAGTCCAGGGTCCCAAGAGACCCAGTACTTC.

The CDR3 reads CASSAPGKENTEAFF. The CDR3 region has the DNA TGTGCCAGCAGCGCCCCGGGGAAAGAGAACACTGAAGCTTTCTTT. The V call is TRBV9, the J call TRBJ1-1; D unresolved. The CDR3 spans 15 residues. Trimming left V 3 bases short and J 1 base short, with 13 bases between. Germline loops: CDR1 SGDLS, CDR2 YYNGEE. Filled out from reference TRBV9 and TRBJ1-1, the complete variable domain reads DSGVTQTPKHLITATGQRVTLRCSPRSGDLSVYWYQQSLDQGLQFLIQYYNGEERAKGNILERFSAQQFPDLHSELNLSSLELGDSALYFCASSAPGKENTEAFFGQGTRLTVV.

The CDR3 is CASSQDRDTEAFF. DNA for the CDR3: TGTGCCAGCAGCCAAGACAGGGACACTGAAGCTTTCTTT. The rearrangement links TRBV4-2 to TRBJ1-1, with D possibly TRBD1 on 5 matching bases. Germline CDR1 and CDR2: LGHNA and YNFKEQ. V was pared by 0 bases and J by 3 bases, with 5 bases between. This CDR3 is 13 amino acids long.

This clonotype was seen many times. The chain couples TRBV11-2 to TRBJ2-1; D ambiguous. Deletions cut 1 base from V and 5 bases from J, with 6 bases between. CDR1 is SGHAT and CDR2 is FQNNGV in the germline V gene. CDR3 length: 13 residues. Written as DNA, the CDR3 is TGTGCCAGCAGCTTAGGCCTGAACAATGAGCAGTTCTTC. Its protein is CASSLGLNNEQFF.

There are many counts of this clonotype. The gene calls are TRBV7-2 and TRBJ2-7; no definite D call. V was clipped by 0 bases and J by 0 bases, with 6 bases between them. The CDR3 has 14 residues. Germline CDR1 SGHTA, CDR2 FQGNSA. This CDR3 is CASSLAHSSYEQYF. Here the CDR3 DNA reads TGTGCCAGCAGCTTAGCGCATAGCTCCTACGAGCAGTACTTC.

The chain carries TRBV6-5 and TRBJ2-7; D uncertain. Looked up from germline, CDR1 is MNHEY and CDR2 is SVGAGI. The ends were cut back, 5 bases at V and 3 bases at J, with 17 bases in the middle. CDR3 length: 15 amino acids. The CDR3 DNA follows: TGTGCCAGCAGTCCCGATTTTCAAAGGAGCTACGAGCAGTACTTC. It translates to CASSPDFQRSYEQYF.

This clonotype occurred a few times. V gene TRBV20-1 combines with J gene TRBJ1-6; D gene ambiguous. The germline V gene has CDR1 DFQATT and CDR2 SNEGSKA (reference sequence). CDR3 length equals 14 residues. The V end lost 5 bases, the J end lost 5 bases, and 13 bases lay between the germline ends. The CDR3 loop is CSASIGRNNSPLHF. Here the CDR3 DNA reads TGCAGTGCTTCGATCGGGCGGAATAATTCACCCCTCCACTTT.

The V call is TRBV30, the J call TRBJ2-3; tentatively, D is TRBD2 (5 bases). Germline CDR1 reads GTSNPN; CDR2 reads SVGIG (reference sequence). The CDR3 totals 13 residues. V lost 1 base, J lost 5 bases, and 10 bases lay in between. CDR3 in amino acids: CAWSALAVDTQYF. The CDR3 bases are TGTGCCTGGAGTGCCCTAGCAGTAGATACGCAGTATTTT.

This clonotype counts as medium-sized. The chain joins TRBV2 to TRBJ2-3; D may correspond to TRBD1 or TRBD2 (5 bases each). CDR1 is SNHLY, CDR2 FYNNEI, per germline. V was trimmed by 5 bases and J by 0 bases, leaving 12 bases between them. The length of the CDR3 is 15 residues. The CDR3 loop reads CASSPGTGSTDTQYF. CDR3 DNA sequence: TGTGCCAGCAGTCCAGGGACGGGAAGCACAGATACGCAGTATTTT.

The chain combines TRBV20-1 with TRBJ1-2; D is ambiguous. The germline V gene encodes CDR1 DFQATT and CDR2 SNEGSKA (reference sequence). The CDR3 totals 14 residues. Trimming left V 3 bases short and J 3 bases short, with 14 bases between. The CDR3 DNA sequence: TGCAGTGCTAGTATAGTAGGACGGGACTATGGCTACACCTTC. Protein: CSASIVGRDYGYTF.

This clonotype occurred a few times. J is TRBJ1-2 and V is TRBV5-4, with D perhaps matching TRBD1 (5 bases). The CDR3 extends over 17 amino acids. Trimming cost V 0 bases and J 1 base, with 16 bases left between them. CDR1 is SGHNT and CDR2 is YYREEE in the germline V gene (reference sequence). The CDR3 DNA follows: TGTGCCAGCAGCTTGGACCCCAGGGAAAATTATAACTATGGCTACACCTTC. Protein: CASSLDPRENYNYGYTF.

In its sample, this clonotype was seen many times. The V gene is TRBV20-1, the J gene TRBJ2-1; 9 bases align to TRBD2. Looked up from germline, CDR1 is DFQATT and CDR2 is SNEGSKA (reference sequence). V trimming: 5 bases; J trimming: 10 bases; junction bases outside the gene matches: 12. There are 14 residues in the CDR3. The CDR3 DNA follows: TGCAGTGCTCGACGCGGGGGGGCCAGGGAGGAGCAGTTCTTC. Translating it yields CSARRGGAREEQFF.

CDR3 loop: CASSGANVLTF. In DNA, the CDR3 is TGTGCCAGCTCTGGGGCCAACGTCCTGACTTTC. The V call is TRBV18, the J call TRBJ2-6; unclear D gene. This CDR3 is built from 11 residues. Trimming took off 6 bases at V and 3 bases at J, with 0 bases between the two ends. CDR1 and CDR2 (germline): KGHSH, LQKENI. Supplemented by reference TRBV18 and TRBJ2-6, the full variable domain reads NAGVMQNPRHLVRRRGQEARLRCSPMKGHSHVYWYRQLPEEGLKFMVYLQKENIIDESGMPKERFSAEFPKEGPSILRIQQVVRGDSAAYFCASSGANVLTFGAGSRLTVL.

This clonotype came up a few times. The rearrangement uses TRBV24-1 and TRBJ2-3; D unresolved. Germline V gene data show CDR1 as KGHDR and CDR2 as SFDVKD. The CDR3 sequence is 14 residues long. V was cut by 1 base and J by 1 base, with 5 bases left in between. In nucleotides, the CDR3 is TGTGCCACCAGTGATTTAGGCCGCACAGATACGCAGTATTTT. Amino acid sequence: CATSDLGRTDTQYF.

In this sample, this clonotype turned up many times. The chain has TRBV30 and TRBJ2-1; no definite D call. This CDR3 has 13 amino acids. The V gene's germline CDR1 is GTSNPN and CDR2 SVGIG (reference sequence). Trimming removed 0 bases from V and 7 bases from J, with 10 bases in between. The CDR3 DNA reads as TGTGCCTGGAGTGTACTGTCCGGGAATGAGCAGTTCTTC. Translated, it gives CAWSVLSGNEQFF.

There are many counts of this clonotype. The chain couples TRBV9 to TRBJ2-2; D may be TRBD1 (5 bases). There are 12 residues in the CDR3. V was pared by 3 bases and J by 6 bases, with 6 bases between. Per the germline V gene, CDR1 is SGDLS and CDR2 is YYNGEE. The CDR3 DNA is TGTGCCAGCAGCGCCAGGGCCGGGGAGCTGTTTTTT. Residues: CASSARAGELFF.

The chain combines TRBV12-3 or TRBV12-4 with TRBJ2-6; possibly TRBD1 for D (6 bases). The length of the CDR3 is 19 residues. V was clipped by 4 bases and J by 0 bases, with 19 bases between them. This CDR3 is CASSYGSRDIGSGANVLTF. The CDR3 DNA is TGTGCCAGCAGTTATGGCTCCCGGGACATCGGCTCTGGGGCCAACGTCCTGACTTTC.

There are a few counts of this clonotype. The V call is TRBV6-5, the J call TRBJ2-3; 9 positions agree with TRBD1. V dropped 5 bases and J dropped 6; count of bases not matched to a gene: 12. Germline-derived CDR1 and CDR2 are MNHEY and SVGAGI. This CDR3 has 16 residues. CDR3 bases: TGTGCCAGCAGTCCAACCCCGGGACAGGGTATGGATACGCAGTATTTT. Translating it yields CASSPTPGQGMDTQYF.